This T cell receptor beta chain was retrieved from a study of patients and donors after allogeneic stem cell transplantation. This clonotype was counted at least ten times. MiXCR was run by TCRdb on the RT-PCR reads, yielding one entry per CDR3 protein. This repertoire shows about a million distinct CDR3 sequences, 15% to 20% found once; its top ten account for around 5.5%. Germline V lookup: CDR1 SGHRS, CDR2 YFSETQ. Deletions cut 2 bases from V and 1 base from J, with 12 bases between. CDR3 length equals 16 residues. The source material was blood, either unsorted or a sorted T cell fraction (not recorded which). This chain joins TRBV5-1 and TRBJ2-2; D unclear. The receptor comes from a human donor who was either an allogeneic HSCT recipient or a stem cell or donor lymphocyte infusion donor (not recorded which). It is not recorded whose cells these are; they may come from a transplant donor. The chain's CDR3 is CASSFNDPLNTGELFF. The CDR3 DNA reads as TGCGCCAGCAGCTTTAATGATCCCTTGAACACCGGGGAGCTGTTTTTT. The variable domain in full, with the rest retrieved from reference TRBV5-1 and TRBJ2-2, is KAGVTQTPRYLIKTRGQQVTLSCSPISGHRSVSWYQQTPGQGLQFLFEYFSETQRNKGNFPGRFSGRQFSNSRSEMNVSTLELGDSALYLCASSFNDPLNTGELFFGEGSRLTVL.